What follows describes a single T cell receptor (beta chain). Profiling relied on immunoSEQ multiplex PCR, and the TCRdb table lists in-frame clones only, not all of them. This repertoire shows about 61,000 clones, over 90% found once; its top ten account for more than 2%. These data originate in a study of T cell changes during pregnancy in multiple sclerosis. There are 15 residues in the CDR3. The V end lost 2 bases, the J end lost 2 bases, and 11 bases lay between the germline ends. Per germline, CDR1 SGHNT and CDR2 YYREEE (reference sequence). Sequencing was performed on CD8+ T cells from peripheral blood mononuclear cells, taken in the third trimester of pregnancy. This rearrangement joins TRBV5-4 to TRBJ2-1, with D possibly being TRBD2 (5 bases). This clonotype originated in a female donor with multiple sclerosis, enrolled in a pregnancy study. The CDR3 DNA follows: TGTGCCAGCAGCTTTACCGGGGATCCCTACAATGAGCAGTTCTTC. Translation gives CASSFTGDPYNEQFF.